This paragraph reports one TCR beta chain. The antigen is not known. One junction end does not reproduce the germline sequence, and a read error may be involved. Germline V gene data show CDR1 as MRHNA and CDR2 as SNTAGT. The length of the CDR3 is 18 residues. The data originate from a study of blood T cells in healthy people across ages. Every donor provided 9.5 to 10 milliliters of peripheral blood. The use of a sample-barcoded 5' primer and a J-beta primer mix characterized a second PCR of about 6 to 11 cycles. Each of the cDNA molecules was tagged by a template-switch adaptor with 12 random nucleotides. From the 5' RACE reads, TCRdb called clonotypes with MiXCR, one entry per CDR3 protein. The repertoire holds nearly 800,000 distinct CDR3 sequences, with approximately 25% as singletons. Study-level findings and limits: With age, beta diversity per million T cells declined roughly linearly, significantly by 40.

These same records also appear under a second study, on T cells of mothers and their children.

The rearrangement joins TRBV6-4 to TRBJ1-4; no reliable D call. The clonotype originates from a boy under 18 in good health. The sample comprised blood. The CDR3 is CASRYSEGIPPTDEKLFF. The CDR3 DNA follows: TGTGCCAGCCGTTATAGTGAGGGAATCCCACCAACTGATGAAAAACTGTTTTTT.